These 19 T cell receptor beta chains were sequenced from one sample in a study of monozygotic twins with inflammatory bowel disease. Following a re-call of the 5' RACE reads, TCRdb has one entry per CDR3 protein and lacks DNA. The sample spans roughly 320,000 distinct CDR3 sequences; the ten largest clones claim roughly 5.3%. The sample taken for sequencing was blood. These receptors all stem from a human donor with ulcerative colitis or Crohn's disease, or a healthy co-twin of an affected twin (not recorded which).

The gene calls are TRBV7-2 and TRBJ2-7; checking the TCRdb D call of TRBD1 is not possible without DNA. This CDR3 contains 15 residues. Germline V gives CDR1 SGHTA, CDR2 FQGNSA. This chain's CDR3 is CASSFLQGLSYEQYF. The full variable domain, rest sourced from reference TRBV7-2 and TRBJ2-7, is GAGVSQSPSNKVTEKGKDVELRCDPISGHTALYWYRQSLGQGLEFLIYFQGNSAPDKSGLPSDRFSAERTGGSVSTLTIQRTQQEDSAVYLCASSFLQGLSYEQYFGPGTRLTVT.

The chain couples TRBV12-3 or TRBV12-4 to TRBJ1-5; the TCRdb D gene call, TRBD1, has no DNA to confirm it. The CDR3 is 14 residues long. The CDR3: CASTGQVANQPQHF.

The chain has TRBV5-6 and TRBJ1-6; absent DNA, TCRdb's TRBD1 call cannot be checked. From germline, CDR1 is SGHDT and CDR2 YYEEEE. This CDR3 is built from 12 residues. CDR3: CASSPGGLSLHF.

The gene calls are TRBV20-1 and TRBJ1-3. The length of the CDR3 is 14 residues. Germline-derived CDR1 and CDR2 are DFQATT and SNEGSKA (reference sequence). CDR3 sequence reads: CSAPGRPSGNTIYF.

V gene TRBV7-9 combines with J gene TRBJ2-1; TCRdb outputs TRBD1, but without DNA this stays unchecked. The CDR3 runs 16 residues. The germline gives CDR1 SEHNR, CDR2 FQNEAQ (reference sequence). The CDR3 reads CASSYAPDRAHNEQFF. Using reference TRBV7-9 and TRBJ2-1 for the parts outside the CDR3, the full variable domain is DTGVSQNPRHKITKRGQNVTFRCDPISEHNRLYWYRQTLGQGPEFLTYFQNEAQLEKSRLLSDRFSAERPKGSFSTLEIQRTEQGDSAMYLCASSYAPDRAHNEQFFGPGTRLTVL.

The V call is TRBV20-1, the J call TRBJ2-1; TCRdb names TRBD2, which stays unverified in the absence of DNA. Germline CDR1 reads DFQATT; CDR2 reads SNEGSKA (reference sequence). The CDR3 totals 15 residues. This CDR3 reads CSASGTSGRYNEQFF.

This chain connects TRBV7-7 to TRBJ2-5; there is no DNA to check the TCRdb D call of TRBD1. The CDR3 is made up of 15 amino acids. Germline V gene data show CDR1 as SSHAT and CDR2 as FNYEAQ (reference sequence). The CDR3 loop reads CASSLPGTGGETQYF.

CDR3: CASRRTGADSYEQYF. The chain couples TRBV19 to TRBJ2-7; TCRdb reports TRBD1, a call that lacks DNA to check it against. This CDR3 is built from 15 residues. The germline V gene encodes CDR1 LNHDA and CDR2 SQIVND (reference sequence).

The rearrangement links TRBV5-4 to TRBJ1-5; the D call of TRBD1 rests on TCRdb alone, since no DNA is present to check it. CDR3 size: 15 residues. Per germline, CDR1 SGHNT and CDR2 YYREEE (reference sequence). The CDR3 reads CASSLGTEHNQPQHF.

This CDR3 reads CSASWPGKGVTDTQYF. The chain couples TRBV20-1 to TRBJ2-3; TCRdb lists TRBD1, though no DNA is available to test this call. Germline V gene sequence: CDR1 DFQATT, CDR2 SNEGSKA (reference sequence). This CDR3 region has 16 residues.

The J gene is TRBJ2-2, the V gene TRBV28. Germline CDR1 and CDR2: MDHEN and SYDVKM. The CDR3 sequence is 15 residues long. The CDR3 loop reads CASSLRQINTGELFF.

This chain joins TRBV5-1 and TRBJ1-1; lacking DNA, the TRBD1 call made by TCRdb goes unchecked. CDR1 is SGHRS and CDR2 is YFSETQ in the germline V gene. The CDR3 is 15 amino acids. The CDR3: CASSVAGQPNTEAFF.

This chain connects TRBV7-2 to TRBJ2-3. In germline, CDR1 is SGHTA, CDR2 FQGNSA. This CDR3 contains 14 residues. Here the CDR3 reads CASSQDVRTDTQYF.

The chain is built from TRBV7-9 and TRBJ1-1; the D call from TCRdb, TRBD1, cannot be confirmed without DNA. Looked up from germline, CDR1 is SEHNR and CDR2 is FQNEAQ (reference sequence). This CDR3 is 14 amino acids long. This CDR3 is CASSRGQKNTEAFF.

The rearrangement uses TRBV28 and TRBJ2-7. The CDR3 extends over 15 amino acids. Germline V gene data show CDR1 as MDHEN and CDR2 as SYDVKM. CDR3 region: CASSLWSGRTYEQYF.

The CDR3 sequence: CASSRSGGGYNEQFF. This chain uses TRBV4-3 with TRBJ2-1; checking the TCRdb D call of TRBD2 is not possible without DNA. CDR1 is LGHNA, CDR2 YSLEER, per germline. The CDR3 spans 15 residues.

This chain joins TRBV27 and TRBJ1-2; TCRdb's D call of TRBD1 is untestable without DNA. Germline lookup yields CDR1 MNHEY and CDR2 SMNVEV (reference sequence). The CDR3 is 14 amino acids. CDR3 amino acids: CASGSFLGAYGYTF.

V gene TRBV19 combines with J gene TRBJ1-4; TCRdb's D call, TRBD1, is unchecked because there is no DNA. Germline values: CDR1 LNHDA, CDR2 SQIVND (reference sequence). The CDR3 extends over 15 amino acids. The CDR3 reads CASRIRGSTNEKLFF.

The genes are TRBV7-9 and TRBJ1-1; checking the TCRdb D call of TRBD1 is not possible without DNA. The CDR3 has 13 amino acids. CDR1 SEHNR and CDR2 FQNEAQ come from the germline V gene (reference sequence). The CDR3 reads CASKPGVDTEAFF.